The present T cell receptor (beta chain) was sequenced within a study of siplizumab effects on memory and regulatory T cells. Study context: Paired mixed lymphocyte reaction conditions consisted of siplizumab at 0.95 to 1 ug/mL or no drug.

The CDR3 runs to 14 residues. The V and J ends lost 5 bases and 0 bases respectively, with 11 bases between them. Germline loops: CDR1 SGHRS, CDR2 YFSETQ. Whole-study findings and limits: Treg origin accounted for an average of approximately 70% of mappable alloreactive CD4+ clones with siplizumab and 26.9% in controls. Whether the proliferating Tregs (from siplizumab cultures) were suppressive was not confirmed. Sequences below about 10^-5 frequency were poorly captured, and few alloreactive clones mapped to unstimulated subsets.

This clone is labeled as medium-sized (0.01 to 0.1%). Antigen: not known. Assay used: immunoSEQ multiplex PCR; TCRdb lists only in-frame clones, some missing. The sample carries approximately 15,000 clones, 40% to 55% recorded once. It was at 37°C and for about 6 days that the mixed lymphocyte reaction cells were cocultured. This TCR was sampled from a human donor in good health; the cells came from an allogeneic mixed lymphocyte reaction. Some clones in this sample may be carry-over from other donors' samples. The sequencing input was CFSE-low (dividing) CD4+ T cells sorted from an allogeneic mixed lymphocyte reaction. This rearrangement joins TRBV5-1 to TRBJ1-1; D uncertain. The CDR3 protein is CASRRDGMNTEAFF. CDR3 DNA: TGCGCCAGCAGACGGGATGGGATGAACACTGAAGCTTTCTTT.